This T cell receptor (beta chain) was identified during a study of cytomegalovirus exposure and HLA in healthy donors. The study's findings and limits: Most TCRs appeared rarely, but some public TCRs recurred in many donors. Specificity of a few CMV-associated chains for CMV antigens was verified in vitro. Accounts indicate the classifier identified cytomegalovirus status with strong specificity and sensitivity. Researchers catalogued under 200 TCR beta chains as cytomegalovirus-associated.

Sequenced by immunoSEQ multiplex PCR; TCRdb stores in-frame clones only, minus some. Among 250,000 to 400,000 clones listed, around 90% were seen once. CDR3 size: 13 residues. Germline CDR1 SGHRS, CDR2 YFSETQ. With 0 bases removed from V and 5 bases from J, the gap between germline ends came to 5 bases. About this clone itself: Its antigen is not known.

The chain uses TRBV5-1 and TRBJ2-2; D is unclear. Sequencing was carried out using PBMCs. This sequence originates from a man aged 25-45 years in good health and CMV-seronegative. In DNA, the CDR3 is TGCGCCAGCAGCTTGGACGGTACCGGGGAGCTGTTTTTT. Translated, it gives CASSLDGTGELFF.